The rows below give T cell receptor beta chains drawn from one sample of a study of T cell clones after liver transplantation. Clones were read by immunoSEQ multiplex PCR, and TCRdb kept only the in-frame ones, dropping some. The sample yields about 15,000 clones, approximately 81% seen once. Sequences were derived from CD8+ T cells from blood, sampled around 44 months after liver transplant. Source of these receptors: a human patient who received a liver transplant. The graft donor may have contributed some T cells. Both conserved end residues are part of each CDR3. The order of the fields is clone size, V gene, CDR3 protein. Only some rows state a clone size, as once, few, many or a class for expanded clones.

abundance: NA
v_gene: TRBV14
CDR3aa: CASSQIGVVETQYF

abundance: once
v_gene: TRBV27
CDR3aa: CASSLGGGIYNEQFF

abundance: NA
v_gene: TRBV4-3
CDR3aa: CASSQDLGGSGNTIYF

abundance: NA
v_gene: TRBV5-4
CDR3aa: CASGPGGNTGELFF

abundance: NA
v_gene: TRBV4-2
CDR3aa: CASSHERPGQGNSNQPQHF

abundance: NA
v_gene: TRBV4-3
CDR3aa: CASSQDRQGNYNEQFF

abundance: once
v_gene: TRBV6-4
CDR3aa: CASSGGGLSNTGELFF

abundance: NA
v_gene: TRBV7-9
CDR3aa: CASSDTSGTPNTEAFF

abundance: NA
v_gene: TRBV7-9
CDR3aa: CASSLKRTSGYNEQFF

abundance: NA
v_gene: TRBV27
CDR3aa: CASSLWGPYEQYF

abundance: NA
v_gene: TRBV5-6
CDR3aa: CASSLVGGFYGYTF

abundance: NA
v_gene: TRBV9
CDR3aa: CASSVDASYEQYF

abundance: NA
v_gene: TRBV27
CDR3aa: CASSLGQGVGTQYF

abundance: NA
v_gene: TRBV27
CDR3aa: CASSLEGQGYNEQFF

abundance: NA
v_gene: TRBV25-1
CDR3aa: CASSPIFTMSANYGYTF

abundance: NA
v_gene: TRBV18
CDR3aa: CASSRTGDQRNQPQHF

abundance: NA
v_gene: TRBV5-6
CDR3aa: CASSDMNTEAFF

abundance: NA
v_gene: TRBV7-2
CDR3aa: CASSLVDRGRANEKLFF

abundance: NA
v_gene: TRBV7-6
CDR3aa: CASSFGQGADIQYF

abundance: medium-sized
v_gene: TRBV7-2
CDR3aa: CASSLRTWNFNYGYTF

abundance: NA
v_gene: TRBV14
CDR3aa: CASSQGLDMNTEAFF

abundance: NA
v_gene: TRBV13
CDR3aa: CASSPRGSGRAESSYNEQFF

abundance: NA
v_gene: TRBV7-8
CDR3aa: CASSRGLGKNNEQFF

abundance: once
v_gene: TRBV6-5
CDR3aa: CASSSNDGGLYGYTF

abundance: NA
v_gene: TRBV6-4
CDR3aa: CASSETSGGNTDTQYF

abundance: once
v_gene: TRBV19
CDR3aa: CASSYSGSYEQYF

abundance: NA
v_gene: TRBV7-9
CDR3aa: CASSRDSRGYEQYF

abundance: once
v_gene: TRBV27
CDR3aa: CASSSVVSSSPLHF

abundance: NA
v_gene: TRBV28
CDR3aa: CASSFDSQAYEQYF

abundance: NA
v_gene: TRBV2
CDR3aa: CASSERASSYNSPLHF

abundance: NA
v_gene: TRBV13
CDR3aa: CASSEPKMNTEAFF

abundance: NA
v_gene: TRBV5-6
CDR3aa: CASSPLLGVAEAFF

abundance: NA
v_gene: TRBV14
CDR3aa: CASSQASGVSTDTQYF

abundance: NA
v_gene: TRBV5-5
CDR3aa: CASSLEVSGANVLTF

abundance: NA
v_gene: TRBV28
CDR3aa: CATGGENDMTEAFF

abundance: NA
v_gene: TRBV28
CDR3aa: CASSLPDSPHPYEQYF

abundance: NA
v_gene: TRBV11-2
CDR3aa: CASSLLQGHSPLHF

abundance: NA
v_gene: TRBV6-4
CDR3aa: CASRAVPGNTEAFF

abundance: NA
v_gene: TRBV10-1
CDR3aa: CASSDPGGVGEQYF

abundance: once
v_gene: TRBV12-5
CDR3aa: CASGLWTAAEAFF